This T cell receptor (beta chain) was documented in a study of CD8+CD57+ T cells in acquired aplastic anemia. General study findings and limits: Sharing between patients and controls was observed for some 27 CD8+ CDR3 sequences. Between the patient and control groups, CD8+ Simpson's diversity did not differ significantly.

The TCR beta profiling, which covered VDJ combination and CDR3 sequence, was carried out using genomic DNA as the template. TCRdb used MiXCR to reprocess the reads, holding one entry per CDR3 protein. The table shows 150,000 to 200,000 distinct CDR3 sequences, with 71% occurring only once. Only patients with CD8+CD57+ cell expansion on flow cytometry were chosen for sequencing. This clonotype has at least ten counts. Its specificity is unknown. The ends were cut back, 6 bases at V and 1 base at J, with 15 bases in the middle. CDR1 LNHDA and CDR2 SQIVND come from the germline V gene (reference sequence). The CDR3 runs 15 residues.

The source of this sequence is a human donor with aplastic anemia. The chain joins TRBV19 to TRBJ1-2, with D tentatively TRBD1 (6 bases). The sample consisted of sorted CD4+, CD8+, or CD8+CD57+ T cells (not recorded which) from PBMCs. The CDR3: CASSRRQVLNYGYTF. DNA of the CDR3: TGTGCCAGTAGCCGGCGACAGGTCCTTAACTATGGCTACACCTTC.